This entry lists 32 T cell receptor beta chains sequenced from one sample in a study of CD8 T cells in Susac syndrome. RNA totalling 0.5 to 1 ug underwent reverse transcription with random hexamers. TCRdb fed the immunoSEQ multiplex PCR reads into MiXCR, producing one record per CDR3 protein. The data hold approximately 50,000 distinct CDR3 sequences, with 85% to 95% observed a single time. The sequenced material came from CD8+ T cells from PBMCs. The receptors here all came from a human donor with Susac syndrome.

This clonotype was detected once. The chain is built from TRBV6-2 or TRBV6-3 and TRBJ2-5, with 14 bases matching TRBD2. Germline CDR1 reads MNHEY; CDR2 reads SVGEGT. The V gene end was trimmed by 2 bases and the J gene end by 3 bases; junction bases not matched to a gene: 8. This CDR3 region has 18 residues. The CDR3 sequence: CASSYGFGTSGGKETQYF. Written as DNA, the CDR3 is TGTGCCAGCAGTTACGGGTTCGGGACTAGCGGGGGTAAAGAGACCCAGTACTTC.

The V gene is TRBV6-6, the J gene TRBJ2-2; 9 bases map to TRBD2. This CDR3 is 14 amino acids long. J gave up 7 bases and V 8 bases, and 8 bases lay outside the gene matches. Germline V gives CDR1 MNHNY, CDR2 SVGAGI (reference sequence). Here the CDR3 DNA reads TGTGCCAGCGAGAGCGGGGGGCCGGGCGGGGAGCTGTTTTTT. This gives the protein CASESGGPGGELFF.

This rearrangement joins TRBV20-1 to TRBJ2-7, with TRBD1 matching 8 bases. CDR1 is DFQATT, CDR2 SNEGSKA, per germline (reference sequence). The CDR3 spans 15 residues. The J segment lost 3 bases and the V segment lost 2 bases, leaving 9 bases of the junction unmatched. The CDR3 DNA reads TGCAGTGCTAGATATCAATACGGGACAGGCTACGAGCAGTACTTC. Translation: CSARYQYGTGYEQYF.

This clonotype showed up just once. CDR3 nucleotide sequence: TGCGCCAGCAGCTTGGAAGGGGCTTTTGCAGATACGCAGTATTTT. Translation: CASSLEGAFADTQYF. The gene calls are TRBV5-1 and TRBJ2-3, with a weak D call TRBD1 (5 bases). The V and J ends lost 0 bases and 4 bases respectively, with 12 bases between them. Looked up from germline, CDR1 is SGHRS and CDR2 is YFSETQ. CDR3 length: 15 residues. The full variable domain, with the rest looked up from reference TRBV5-1 and TRBJ2-3, is KAGVTQTPRYLIKTRGQQVTLSCSPISGHRSVSWYQQTPGQGLQFLFEYFSETQRNKGNFPGRFSGRQFSNSRSEMNVSTLELGDSALYLCASSLEGAFADTQYFGPGTRLTVL.

The CDR3, as DNA: TGCAGTGCTACCCGGTGGAGCTCCTACGAGCAGTACTTC. Its translation is CSATRWSSYEQYF. The chain carries TRBV20-1 and TRBJ2-7; D unresolved. V was cut by 4 bases and J by 0 bases, with 10 bases left in between. The CDR3 has 13 amino acids. The germline V gene has CDR1 DFQATT and CDR2 SNEGSKA (reference sequence).

The genes are TRBV9 and TRBJ2-7; D is possibly TRBD1 (6 bases). With 0 bases removed from V and 2 bases from J, the gap between germline ends came to 12 bases. This CDR3 comprises 15 residues. Germline-derived CDR1 and CDR2 are SGDLS and YYNGEE. CDR3 coding DNA: TGTGCCAGCAGCGTAGACTCAGGGGCTCCCTACGAGCAGTACTTC. Encoded protein: CASSVDSGAPYEQYF.

The chain links TRBV20-1 to TRBJ2-3; unclear D gene. The length of the CDR3 is 10 residues. Germline V CDR1 and CDR2: DFQATT, SNEGSKA (reference sequence). V was shortened by 6 bases and J by 6 bases, with 7 bases between the two germline ends. The CDR3 DNA sequence: TGCAGTGCCCGCCAGGATACGCAGTATTTT. Its translation: CSARQDTQYF.

This chain connects TRBV7-2 to TRBJ2-2; no clear D. Per the germline V gene, CDR1 is SGHTA and CDR2 is FQGNSA. The CDR3 totals 12 residues. The V gene lost 1 base and the J gene lost 10 bases, with 7 bases spanning the gap. The CDR3 coding sequence is TGTGCCAGCAGCTTAGGGGTGTTGGAGCTGTTTTTT. Its protein is CASSLGVLELFF.

V is TRBV28 and J is TRBJ2-7, with a weak D call TRBD1 (6 bases). V was cut by 3 bases and J by 7 bases, with 19 bases left in between. The CDR3 has 15 residues. The germline gives CDR1 MDHEN, CDR2 SYDVKM. The DNA of the CDR3 is TGTGCCAGCAGTTTGACAGGCTTCATGGCCGGTGAGCAGTACTTC. Protein product: CASSLTGFMAGEQYF.

The rearrangement uses TRBV3-1 and TRBJ1-2; D gene ambiguous. The germline V gene has CDR1 LGHDT and CDR2 YNNKEL (reference sequence). Trimming shortened V by 4 bases and J by 2 bases, and 11 bases separated the two germline ends. The CDR3 totals 14 residues. The CDR3 is CASSLRTPNYGYTF. CDR3 bases: TGTGCCAGCAGCCTCCGGACTCCGAACTATGGCTACACCTTC. Together with reference TRBV3-1 and TRBJ1-2, the CDR3 gives the full variable domain: DTAVSQTPKYLVTQMGNDKSIKCEQNLGHDTMYWYKQDSKKFLKIMFSYNNKELIINETVPNRFSPKSPDKAHLNLHINSLELGDSAVYFCASSLRTPNYGYTFGSGTRLTVV.

The J gene is TRBJ2-5, the V gene TRBV12-3 or TRBV12-4; 9 nucleotides match TRBD2. Germline trimming cut 3 bases from V and 2 bases from J; bases unmatched to any gene: 4. This CDR3 region has 15 residues. The CDR3 here is CASSFLAGSQETQYF. The CDR3 nucleotides are TGTGCCAGCAGTTTTCTAGCGGGGTCACAAGAGACCCAGTACTTC.

The chain joins TRBV7-3 to TRBJ2-1; 7 nucleotides match TRBD2. CDR1 and CDR2 from the germline V gene are SGHTA and FQGTGA. There are 15 residues in the CDR3. The V and J ends lost 0 bases and 3 bases, in that order; junction bases with no gene match: 2. Here the CDR3 reads CASSLTGGVYNEQFF. Written as DNA, the CDR3 is TGTGCCAGCAGCTTAACTGGGGGGGTCTACAATGAGCAGTTCTTC.

V usage is TRBV27 and J usage is TRBJ2-7, with D possibly being TRBD1 (7 bases). With 2 bases removed from V and 6 bases from J, the gap between germline ends came to 8 bases. This CDR3 contains 12 residues. Per germline, CDR1 MNHEY and CDR2 SMNVEV (reference sequence). In nucleotides, the CDR3 is TGTGCCAGCAGTTTACAGGGGGGCGAGCAGTACTTC. This encodes CASSLQGGEQYF.

This clonotype was observed a single time. The chain combines TRBV29-1 with TRBJ2-1; D tentatively fits TRBD1 or TRBD2 (5 bases each). The CDR3 length is 14 residues. V lost 4 bases and J 2 bases, leaving 12 bases between the germline ends. Germline lookup yields CDR1 SQVTM and CDR2 ANQGSEA. CDR3 sequence reads: CSVGGLGAYNEQFF. CDR3 in DNA: TGCAGCGTTGGCGGGCTGGGGGCCTACAATGAGCAGTTCTTC.

The rearrangement uses TRBV19 and TRBJ1-2; no clear D gene. The CDR3 is 17 amino acids. In germline, CDR1 is LNHDA, CDR2 SQIVND (reference sequence). With 5 bases removed from V and 4 bases from J, the gap between germline ends came to 23 bases. The CDR3 loop is CASSPDFREGPPYGYTF. CDR3 coding DNA: TGTGCCAGTAGTCCCGACTTTCGGGAAGGACCCCCCTATGGCTACACCTTC.

The CDR3 is CASSTSRGLDEQYF. The CDR3 region has the DNA TGTGCCAGCAGCACCTCCAGGGGGCTCGACGAGCAGTACTTC. The chain couples TRBV5-4 to TRBJ2-7; 8 bases align to TRBD1. The CDR3 covers 14 residues. Germline V gives CDR1 SGHNT, CDR2 YYREEE (reference sequence). With 4 bases clipped from V and 5 bases from J, the junction kept 8 bases outside the gene matches.

V is TRBV7-9 and J is TRBJ2-1, with D perhaps TRBD2 (6 bases). Trimming stripped 3 bases from V and 8 bases from J, with 11 bases between. The CDR3 covers 13 residues. CDR1 and CDR2 from the germline V gene are SEHNR and FQNEAQ (reference sequence). The CDR3 DNA is TGTGCCAGCAGCTTTTTGGAGGGTCATGAGCAGTTCTTC. It specifies CASSFLEGHEQFF.

The J gene is TRBJ2-7, the V gene TRBV27; D is unresolved. The V gene lost 1 base and the J gene lost 2 bases, with 6 bases spanning the gap. The CDR3 has 13 residues. The germline gives CDR1 MNHEY, CDR2 SMNVEV (reference sequence). CDR3 sequence reads: CASSLFGTYEQYF. For the CDR3, the DNA is TGTGCCAGCAGTTTATTTGGCACCTACGAGCAGTACTTC.

The chain joins TRBV12-3 or TRBV12-4 to TRBJ2-7; 8 bases are a match to TRBD1. The CDR3 contains 15 residues. V lost 2 bases, J lost 5 bases, and 8 bases stayed unmatched. The CDR3 DNA reads TGTGCCAGCAGTTTACCCGGGGGACAGGTCCACGAGCAGTACTTC. This gives the protein CASSLPGGQVHEQYF.

The J gene is TRBJ2-5, the V gene TRBV29-1; D ambiguous. Trimming took off 5 bases at V and 5 bases at J, with 12 bases between the two ends. The germline gives CDR1 SQVTM, CDR2 ANQGSEA. The CDR3 is made up of 12 amino acids. This chain's CDR3 is CSVIDIGETQYF. CDR3 nucleotides: TGCAGCGTTATTGATATCGGGGAGACCCAGTACTTC.

The chain's CDR3 is CASTPIRQGETQYF. In DNA form, the CDR3 reads TGTGCCAGCACCCCGATCCGGCAAGGCGAGACCCAGTACTTC. The chain recombines TRBV5-6 with TRBJ2-5; D unresolved. Germline V gene lookup returns CDR1 SGHDT and CDR2 YYEEEE. The CDR3 covers 14 residues. Trimming left V 6 bases short and J 5 bases short, with 17 bases between.

This chain uses TRBV6-6 with TRBJ2-1, with D unresolved. Germline assignment: CDR1 MNHNY and CDR2 SVGAGI (reference sequence). The V end lost 0 bases, the J end lost 6 bases, and 6 bases lay between the germline ends. CDR3 length equals 13 residues. The CDR3 DNA sequence: TGTGCCAGCAGTTACTCTCGCGGCAATGAGCAGTTCTTC. This encodes CASSYSRGNEQFF.

V usage is TRBV30 and J usage is TRBJ1-6; D gene ambiguous. Germline loops: CDR1 GTSNPN, CDR2 SVGIG (reference sequence). The CDR3 extends over 15 amino acids. V shed 3 bases and J shed 7 bases, with 16 bases lying between them. The DNA of the CDR3 is TGTGCCTGGAGCCAAGATGTTTGGGGAAATTCACCCCTCCACTTT. Its translation is CAWSQDVWGNSPLHF.

Only one count was recorded for this clonotype. The rearrangement links TRBV14 to TRBJ2-3; D remains unclear. Germline-derived CDR1 and CDR2 are SGHDN and FVKESK. This CDR3 has 14 amino acids. V lost 5 bases and J 0 bases, leaving 9 bases between the germline ends. The CDR3 DNA reads TGTGCCAGCAGCACCTTTATTAGCACAGATACGCAGTATTTT. Translating gives CASSTFISTDTQYF.

This chain uses TRBV4-1 with TRBJ2-5; D is unclear. This CDR3 is 12 amino acids long. Germline values: CDR1 MGHRA, CDR2 YSYEKL. V was pared by 5 bases and J by 2 bases, with 6 bases between. The chain's CDR3 is CASSDIQETQYF. The CDR3 nucleotides read TGCGCCAGCAGCGACATACAAGAGACCCAGTACTTC.

The J gene is TRBJ2-4, the V gene TRBV9; 8 nucleotides match TRBD1. V lost 4 bases and J lost 0; bases outside the gene matches: 9. This CDR3 spans 17 amino acids. The germline CDR1 and CDR2 sequences are SGDLS and YYNGEE. This CDR3 reads CASSPHGQGLAKNIQYF. The DNA of the CDR3 is TGTGCCAGCAGCCCCCACGGACAGGGATTAGCCAAAAACATTCAGTACTTC.

The chain uses TRBV19 and TRBJ2-5; TRBD1 matches at 10 bases. CDR3 size: 13 residues. Germline lookup yields CDR1 LNHDA and CDR2 SQIVND (reference sequence). V gave up 9 bases and J gave up 1 base; unmatched junction bases: 2. CDR3 residues: CASRDRGQETQYF. In nucleotides, the CDR3 is TGTGCCAGCCGGGACAGGGGCCAAGAGACCCAGTACTTC.

The genes are TRBV4-1 and TRBJ2-5, with a tentative D call TRBD2 (6 bases). Germline loops: CDR1 MGHRA, CDR2 YSYEKL. V was shortened by 0 bases and J by 2 bases, with 7 bases between the two germline ends. The CDR3 runs to 14 residues. CDR3 residues: CASSQEGGQETQYF. DNA of the CDR3: TGCGCCAGCAGCCAAGAGGGGGGACAAGAGACCCAGTACTTC.

J is TRBJ2-7 and V is TRBV30; 9 bases agree with TRBD2. The CDR3 spans 14 residues. Germline lookup yields CDR1 GTSNPN and CDR2 SVGIG (reference sequence). V lost 4 bases and J lost 0; bases outside the gene matches: 4. The CDR3 loop is CAWTAGGSSYEQYF. CDR3 DNA sequence: TGTGCCTGGACTGCGGGGGGGAGCTCCTACGAGCAGTACTTC.

The chain combines TRBV11-2 with TRBJ2-3; a possible D gene is TRBD2 (5 bases). The CDR3 contains 17 residues. V was cut by 7 bases and J by 1 base, with 21 bases left in between. Germline V lookup: CDR1 SGHAT, CDR2 FQNNGV. CDR3: CASKKAQDSIRTDTQYF. The CDR3 coding sequence is TGTGCCAGCAAAAAAGCCCAGGACTCAATACGCACAGATACGCAGTATTTT.

This chain connects TRBV20-1 to TRBJ2-1; D is uncertain. The CDR3 consists of 13 residues. With 0 bases removed from V and 9 bases from J, the gap between germline ends came to 12 bases. The germline V gene has CDR1 DFQATT and CDR2 SNEGSKA (reference sequence). The CDR3 region is CSARDPLMAEQFF. Written as DNA, the CDR3 is TGCAGTGCTAGAGACCCTCTGATGGCTGAGCAGTTCTTC.

This chain joins TRBV9 and TRBJ2-7; maybe TRBD1 (6 bases). V was clipped by 1 base and J by 0 bases, with 8 bases between them. This CDR3 contains 14 residues. The V gene's germline CDR1 is SGDLS and CDR2 YYNGEE. The CDR3 sequence: CASSVRQASYEQYF. The CDR3 nucleotides are TGTGCCAGCAGCGTAAGACAGGCCTCCTACGAGCAGTACTTC.